These T cell receptor beta chains were read from a single sample in a study of blood T cells in healthy people across ages. TCRdb re-derived calls from the 5' RACE reads in MiXCR, one entry per CDR3 protein. The table shows about 970,000 distinct CDR3 sequences, with roughly 51% occurring only once. Sequencing was performed on blood. These receptors originate from a woman aged 60-75 years in good health. Each CDR3 is given without its conserved first and last residue.

j_gene | v_gene | CDR3aa
TRBJ2-3 | TRBV7-9 | ASSQAGVGTDTQY
TRBJ2-7 | TRBV6-5 | ASSSRQGGSEQY
TRBJ2-1 | TRBV29-1 | SVDAGTNEQF
TRBJ1-2 | TRBV30 | AWSRDTSYGYT
TRBJ2-5 | TRBV15 | ATSRDRGEQETQY
TRBJ2-1 | TRBV12-3/TRBV12-4 | ASSGFGEQF
TRBJ2-7 | TRBV20-1 | SARDRRGQY
TRBJ2-7 | TRBV5-1 | ASSSGGTPREQY
TRBJ2-7 | TRBV5-1 | ASSALAGGAYEQY
TRBJ2-7 | TRBV7-9 | ASSLSQVQETLY
TRBJ2-4 | TRBV11-2 | ASSLLLPRTGGPLVKNIQY
TRBJ2-3 | TRBV5-1 | ASSLEELAGGRGTDTQY
TRBJ2-7 | TRBV3-1 | ASSQGARGAYEQY
TRBJ2-3 | TRBV28 | ASSTLGPDTQY
TRBJ2-7 | TRBV7-2 | ASSSGQGETYEQY
TRBJ1-1 | TRBV12-5 | ASGLEGGFSGAF
TRBJ1-6 | TRBV20-1 | SARDPRGGSYNSPLH
TRBJ1-1 | TRBV7-2 | ASSLNHRNTEAF
TRBJ2-1 | TRBV25-1 | ASSKGTSGRNEQF
TRBJ2-1 | TRBV12-3/TRBV12-4 | ASPEQGNPGSYNEQF
TRBJ2-5 | TRBV2 | ASSYETQY
TRBJ2-3 | TRBV20-1 | SAPGVFDTQY
TRBJ2-3 | TRBV29-1 | SVEDGFDRGGDTQY
TRBJ1-5 | TRBV6-2/TRBV6-3 | ASRDSWGGQPQH
TRBJ2-4 | TRBV13 | ASSRRQGLYKNIQY
TRBJ2-3 | TRBV12-3/TRBV12-4 | ASRFKEDTQY
TRBJ1-5 | TRBV27 | AGGGTGNQPQH
TRBJ1-1 | TRBV9 | ASSPSGTGGTEAF
TRBJ2-3 | TRBV28 | ASSGGSMDTQY
TRBJ2-1 | TRBV7-9 | ASSFVASGRNEQF
TRBJ2-7 | TRBV7-9 | ASSLSIIGEQH
TRBJ2-6 | TRBV29-1 | SVGARSGANVLT
TRBJ2-2 | TRBV12-3/TRBV12-4 | ASSPRTGGMSGELF
TRBJ1-6 | TRBV12-3/TRBV12-4 | ASSGQGLHSLH
TRBJ2-7 | TRBV6-2/TRBV6-3 | ASYQTGESYEQY
TRBJ1-2 | TRBV3-1 | ASSEHELYGYT
TRBJ2-1 | TRBV29-1 | SVRLDSYEQF
TRBJ2-1 | TRBV14 | ASSFPGGRQF
TRBJ2-7 | TRBV6-4 | ASRRWLAATYEQY
TRBJ2-1 | TRBV4-3 | ASSQPPGHEQF
TRBJ2-7 | TRBV6-2/TRBV6-3 | ASSYYSYEQY
TRBJ2-7 | TRBV5-1 | ASSHGLAAEQY
TRBJ1-1 | TRBV10-3 | AISNDENTEAF
TRBJ2-6 | TRBV28 | ASSSPTGGANVLT
TRBJ1-1 | TRBV6-4 | ASSELNFRGRGVTEAF
TRBJ2-3 | TRBV28 | ASKEDTDTQY
TRBJ2-3 | TRBV7-3 | ASSTRGTLADTQY
TRBJ2-3 | TRBV10-3 | ADLCSAGVASTDTQY
TRBJ2-1 | TRBV20-1 | SATWDWSNEQF
TRBJ2-1 | TRBV14 | ASSQDWDWYEQF